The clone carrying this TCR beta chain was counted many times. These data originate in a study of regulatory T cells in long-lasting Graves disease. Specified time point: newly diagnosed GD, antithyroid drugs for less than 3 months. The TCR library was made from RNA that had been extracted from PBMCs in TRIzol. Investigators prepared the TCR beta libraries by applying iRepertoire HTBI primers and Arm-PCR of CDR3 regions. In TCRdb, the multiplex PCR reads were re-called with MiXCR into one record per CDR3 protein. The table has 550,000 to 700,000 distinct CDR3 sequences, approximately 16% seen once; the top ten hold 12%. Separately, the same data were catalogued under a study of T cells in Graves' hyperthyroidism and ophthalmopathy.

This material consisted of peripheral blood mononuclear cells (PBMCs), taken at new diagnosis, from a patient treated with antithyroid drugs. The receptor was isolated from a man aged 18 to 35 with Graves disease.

This CDR3 reads CAWGEQGNTIYF. CDR3 DNA: TGTGCCTGGGGGGAACAGGGAAACACCATATATTTT. The V call is TRBV30, the J call TRBJ1-3; the D is unclear. With 5 bases removed from V and 4 bases from J, the gap between germline ends came to 9 bases. Germline V gene sequence: CDR1 GTSNPN, CDR2 SVGIG (reference sequence). The length of the CDR3 is 12 residues.